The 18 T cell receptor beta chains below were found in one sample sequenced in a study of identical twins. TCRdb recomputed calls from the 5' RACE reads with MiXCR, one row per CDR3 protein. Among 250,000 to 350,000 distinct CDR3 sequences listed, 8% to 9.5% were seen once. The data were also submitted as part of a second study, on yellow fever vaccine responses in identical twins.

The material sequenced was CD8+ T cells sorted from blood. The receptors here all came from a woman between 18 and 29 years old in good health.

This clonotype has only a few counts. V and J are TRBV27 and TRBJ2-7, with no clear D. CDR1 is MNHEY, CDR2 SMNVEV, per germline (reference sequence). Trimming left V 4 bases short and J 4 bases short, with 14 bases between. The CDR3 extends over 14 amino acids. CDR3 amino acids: CASSSIPGPYEQYF. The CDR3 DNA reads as TGTGCCAGCAGTTCGATCCCGGGCCCTTACGAGCAGTACTTC.

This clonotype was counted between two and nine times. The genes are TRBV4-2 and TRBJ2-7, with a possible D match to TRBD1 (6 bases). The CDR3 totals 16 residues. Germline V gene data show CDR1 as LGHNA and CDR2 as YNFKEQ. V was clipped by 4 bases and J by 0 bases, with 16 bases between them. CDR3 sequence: CASSPLRQGISYEQYF. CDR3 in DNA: TGTGCCAGCAGCCCCCTTCGGCAGGGGATCTCCTACGAGCAGTACTTC.

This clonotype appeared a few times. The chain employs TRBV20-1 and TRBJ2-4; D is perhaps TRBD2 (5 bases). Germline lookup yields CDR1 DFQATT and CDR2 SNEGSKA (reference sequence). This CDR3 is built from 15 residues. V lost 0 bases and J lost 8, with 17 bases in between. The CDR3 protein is CSARDKDFLGDIQYF. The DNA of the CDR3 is TGCAGTGCTAGAGATAAGGACTTTTTGGGAGACATTCAGTACTTC.

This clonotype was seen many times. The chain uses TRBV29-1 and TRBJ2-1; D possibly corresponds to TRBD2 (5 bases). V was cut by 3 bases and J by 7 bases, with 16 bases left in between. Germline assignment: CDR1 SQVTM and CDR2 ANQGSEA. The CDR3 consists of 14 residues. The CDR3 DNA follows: TGCAGCGTTGATCGGGGAATGAATTCAAATGAGCAGTTCTTC. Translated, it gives CSVDRGMNSNEQFF.

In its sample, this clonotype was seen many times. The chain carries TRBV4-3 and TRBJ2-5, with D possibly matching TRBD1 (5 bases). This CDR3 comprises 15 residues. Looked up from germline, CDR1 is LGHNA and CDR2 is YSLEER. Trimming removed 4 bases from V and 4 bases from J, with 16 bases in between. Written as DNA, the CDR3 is TGCGCCAGCAGCCTTACCTTAGGGGTGGGAGAGACCCAGTACTTC. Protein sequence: CASSLTLGVGETQYF.

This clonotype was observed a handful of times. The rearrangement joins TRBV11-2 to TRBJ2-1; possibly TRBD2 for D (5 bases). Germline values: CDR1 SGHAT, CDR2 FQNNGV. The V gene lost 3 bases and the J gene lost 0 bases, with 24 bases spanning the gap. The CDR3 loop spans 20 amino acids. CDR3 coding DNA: TGTGCCAGCAGCTTCACCTGGAATAGCGCGTTACCTGTCTCCTACAATGAGCAGTTCTTC. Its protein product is CASSFTWNSALPVSYNEQFF.

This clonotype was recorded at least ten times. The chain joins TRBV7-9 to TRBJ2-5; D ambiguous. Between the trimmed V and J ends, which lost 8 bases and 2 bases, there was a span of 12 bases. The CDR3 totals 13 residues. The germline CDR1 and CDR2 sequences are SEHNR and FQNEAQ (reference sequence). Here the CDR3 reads CASSARPQETQYF. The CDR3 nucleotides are TGTGCCAGCTCTGCTCGTCCACAAGAGACCCAGTACTTC. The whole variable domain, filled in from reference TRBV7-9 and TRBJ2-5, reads DTGVSQNPRHKITKRGQNVTFRCDPISEHNRLYWYRQTLGQGPEFLTYFQNEAQLEKSRLLSDRFSAERPKGSFSTLEIQRTEQGDSAMYLCASSARPQETQYFGPGTRLLVL.

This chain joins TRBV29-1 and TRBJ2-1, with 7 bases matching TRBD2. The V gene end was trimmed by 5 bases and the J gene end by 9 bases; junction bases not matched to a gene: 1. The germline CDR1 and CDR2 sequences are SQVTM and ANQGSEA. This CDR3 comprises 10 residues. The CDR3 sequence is CSVTGGEQFF. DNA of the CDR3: TGCAGCGTTACGGGGGGTGAGCAGTTCTTC.

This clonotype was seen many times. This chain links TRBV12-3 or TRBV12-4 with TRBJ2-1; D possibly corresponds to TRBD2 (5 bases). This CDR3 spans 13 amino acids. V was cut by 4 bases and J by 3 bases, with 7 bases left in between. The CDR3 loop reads CASSSGNYNEQFF. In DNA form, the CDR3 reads TGTGCCAGCAGTTCCGGGAACTACAATGAGCAGTTCTTC.

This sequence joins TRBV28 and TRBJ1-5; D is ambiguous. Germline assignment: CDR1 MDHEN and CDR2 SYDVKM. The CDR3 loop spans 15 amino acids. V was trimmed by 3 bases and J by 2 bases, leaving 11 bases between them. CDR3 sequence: CASSFPSEGNQPQHF. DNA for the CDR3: TGTGCCAGCAGTTTCCCTTCTGAGGGCAATCAGCCCCAGCATTTT.

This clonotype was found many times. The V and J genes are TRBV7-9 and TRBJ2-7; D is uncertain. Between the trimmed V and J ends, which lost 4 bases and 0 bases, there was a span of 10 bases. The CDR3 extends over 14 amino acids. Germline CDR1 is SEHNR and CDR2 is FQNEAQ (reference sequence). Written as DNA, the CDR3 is TGTGCCAGCAGCTCTCCCAGGAGCTCCTACGAGCAGTACTTC. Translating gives CASSSPRSSYEQYF.

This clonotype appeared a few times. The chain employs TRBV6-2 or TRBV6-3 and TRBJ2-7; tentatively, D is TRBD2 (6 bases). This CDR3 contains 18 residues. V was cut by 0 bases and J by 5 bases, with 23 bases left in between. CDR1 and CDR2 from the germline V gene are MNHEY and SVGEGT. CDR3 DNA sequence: TGTGCCAGCAGTTACTCGAGGGGTTTACGGGAGAGGGGCAACGAGCAGTACTTC. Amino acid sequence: CASSYSRGLRERGNEQYF.

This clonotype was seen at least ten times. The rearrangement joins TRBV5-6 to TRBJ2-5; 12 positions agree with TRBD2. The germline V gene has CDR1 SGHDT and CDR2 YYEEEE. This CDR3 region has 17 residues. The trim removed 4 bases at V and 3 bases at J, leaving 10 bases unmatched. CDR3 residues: CASSPVGTSGPEETQYF. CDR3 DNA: TGTGCCAGCAGCCCGGTAGGGACTAGCGGGCCCGAAGAGACCCAGTACTTC.

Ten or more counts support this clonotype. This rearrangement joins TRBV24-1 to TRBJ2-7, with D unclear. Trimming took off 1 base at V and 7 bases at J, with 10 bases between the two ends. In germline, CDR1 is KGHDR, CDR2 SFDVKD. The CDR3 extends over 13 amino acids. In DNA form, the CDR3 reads TGTGCCACCAGTGATTTATCCGGTGGGGAGCAGTACTTC. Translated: CATSDLSGGEQYF.

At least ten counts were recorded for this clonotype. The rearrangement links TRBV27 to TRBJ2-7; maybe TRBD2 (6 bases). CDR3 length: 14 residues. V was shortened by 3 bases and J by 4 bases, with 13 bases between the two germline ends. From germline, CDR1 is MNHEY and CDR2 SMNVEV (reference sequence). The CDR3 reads CASSFGGVRYEQYF. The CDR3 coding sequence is TGTGCCAGCAGTTTCGGCGGGGTCAGGTACGAGCAGTACTTC.

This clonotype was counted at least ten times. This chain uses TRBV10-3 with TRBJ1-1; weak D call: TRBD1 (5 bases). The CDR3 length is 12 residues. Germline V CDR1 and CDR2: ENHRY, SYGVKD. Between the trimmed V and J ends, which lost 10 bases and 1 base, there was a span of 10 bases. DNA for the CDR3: TGTGCCAGCAGGGTTGGGAACACTGAAGCTTTCTTT. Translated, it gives CASRVGNTEAFF.

CDR3 coding DNA: TGCAGTAGGGGCCTGGGACTGGGCTCCTACAATGAGCAGTTCTTC. Its translation: CSRGLGLGSYNEQFF. V gene TRBV20-1 combines with J gene TRBJ2-1, with D possibly being TRBD2 (6 bases). Between the trimmed V and J ends, which lost 8 bases and 0 bases, there was a span of 17 bases. Germline CDR1 reads DFQATT; CDR2 reads SNEGSKA (reference sequence). This CDR3 region has 15 residues.

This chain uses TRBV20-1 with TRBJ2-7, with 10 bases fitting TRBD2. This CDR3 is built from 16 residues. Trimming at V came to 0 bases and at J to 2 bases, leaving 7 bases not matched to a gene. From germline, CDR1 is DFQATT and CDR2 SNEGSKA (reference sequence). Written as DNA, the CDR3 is TGCAGTGCTAGAGACTTAGCGGGAGGAGACCCCTACGAGCAGTACTTC. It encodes CSARDLAGGDPYEQYF.